This T cell receptor (beta chain) came from a study of regulatory T cells in long-lasting Graves disease (dated by TCRdb to the early 2020s). Background for the entire study: Antithyroid drugs had been taken for less than 3 months by newly diagnosed Graves' disease patients. The study was registered as a clinical trial and conducted in China. Persistent Graves' disease patients were compared with newly diagnosed Graves' disease patients by peripheral blood TCR sequencing and RNA sequencing. A total of 33 samples underwent TCR sequencing, from about 13 patients with persistent Graves' disease and approximately 20 patients with newly diagnosed Graves' disease.

On the study overall, not on this receptor specifically: Sequencing and analysis were restricted to the TCR beta chain. Persistent disease showed preferential use of TRBV28, TRBJ1-2 and TRBJ2-5, whereas newly diagnosed disease favored TRBV20-1 and TRBJ2-1. More public clonotypes were shared among persistent patients (roughly 2,700) than among newly diagnosed patients (966). The authors acknowledged the small sample size as a limitation that may reduce accuracy. Only peripheral blood was studied, because thyroid tissue, the primary lesion, was inaccessible. Compared with newly diagnosed patients, persistent Graves' disease patients had lower TCR Shannon entropy and fewer highly expanded clones, which suggests clonal expansion.

The library was made by multiplex PCR. The listed sequencing device is Illumina HiSeq 4000. iRepertoire HTBI primers and Arm-PCR amplification of CDR3 regions were used to construct TCR beta libraries. PCR products were gel purified before sequencing. Per the authors' processing: A total of roughly 67 TRBV and more than twelve TRBJ segments were identified across samples and were used for gene usage analysis of CDR3 amino acid clonotypes. COPE and FqMerger were used to merge the filtered high-quality paired reads into contigs. BLAST was used to align contigs to IMGT TRBV, TRBD and TRBJ reference genes, with CDR3 defined following IMGT. Any clonotype with a frequency above 0.1% was classified as a highly expanded clone. Shannon entropy was used to measure repertoire diversity, and the Gini coefficient was used to measure V-J evenness. Public clonotypes were defined as clonotypes shared by more than one individual. TCRdb passed the public sequencing reads through fastp at Q25 and MiXCR, retaining productive beta sequences. Every entry covers one CDR3 protein and lists the most common genes and DNA from its rows. TCRdb's processing, not the authors', yielded these V and J calls. Counted in this sample were about 420,000 distinct CDR3 sequences; 15% to 20% of them appeared once. The ten top clones hold roughly 23% of the sample.

The intended sense of this specimen's time point label: newly diagnosed GD, antithyroid drugs for less than 3 months. For both TCR sequencing and RNA sequencing, RNA was extracted from PBMCs using TRIzol. Graves' disease was diagnosed according to American Thyroid Association guidelines. Patients for the study were recruited at an endocrinology department in Xi'an, China. From each patient, around 9.3 milliliters of peripheral blood was collected into an EDTA anticoagulant tube. Ficoll Paque Plus density gradient separation was used to isolate PBMCs, and no additional T cell sorting was done. An Agilent 2100 Bioanalyzer and agarose gel were used to check RNA quality, while a NanoDrop 2000 measured RNA concentration. CDR1 MNHEY and CDR2 SVGEGT were looked up in the germline V gene. Taken from cysteine to phenylalanine, the CDR3 has 15 residues. The retained sequence is limited to the CDR3, 45 bases, with the frame set at the first base. V trim: 4 bases; J trim: 10 bases; unmatched bases: 16.

Notes on this clonotype: The target of this receptor is not known. Within one base of it there is no much larger clone, and no base qualities were kept.

This sample was also put to use in a study of T cells in Graves' hyperthyroidism and ophthalmopathy. Per the second study: Graves' hyperthyroidism was defined as stable when no progression to ophthalmopathy occurred over 18 months of follow-up. Hyperthyroidism patients were aged 18 to 65 years and newly diagnosed, with disease duration of less than 2 months. Patients with uncontrolled infections, other autoimmune diseases, pregnancy or lactation were excluded. Clinical symptoms, serum thyroxine and TRAb, thyroid ultrasound, and orbital computed tomography formed the basis for the diagnoses. The TCR CDR3 was subjected to a first round of RT-PCR using the HTBI primer set and the Qiagen OneStep RT-PCR kit. Most expanded thyroid clonotypes (frequency above 0.001) were also found in blood, which suggests that blood repertoires may mirror thyroid immune responses. A model built on a 13 V-J signature distinguished ophthalmopathy from stable hyperthyroidism, reaching roughly 88% sensitivity and approximately 81% specificity in cross-validation and 80%/75% in testing. In validation, the model predicted progression to ophthalmopathy with approximately 69% sensitivity and 72% to 85% specificity, a median of 6.5 months before onset. To identify TCR V-J signatures that set the groups apart, the researchers used a discovery cohort of about a hundred patients, made up of 40 to 45 with Graves' ophthalmopathy and approximately 57 with stable Graves' hyperthyroidism. Prospective prediction of ophthalmopathy was tested in an independent validation cohort of some 20 hyperthyroidism patients and roughly 16 patients who later progressed to ophthalmopathy. The roughly 91 discovery patients were randomly divided into training and test sets at a 7:3 ratio. In addition, the study compared T-cell repertoires in thyroid tissue and in blood from a handful of Graves' hyperthyroidism patients. Once sampling was done, hyperthyroidism patients were given methimazole at a starting dose of 30 mg daily, whereas ophthalmopathy patients were given high-dose intravenous methylprednisolone. Libraries were constructed in a second round of multiplex PCR, after which size selection and purification were performed. Paired-end sequencing of the libraries was performed with 100 bp reads on an Illumina HiSeq2000. SOAPnuke was used to process the raw data, with reads discarded if the reads contained adapters or uncalled bases, had a mean Phred below 15, or lacked an exact constant-primer or identifier match. High-quality paired reads were merged with COPE v1.2.5, and unique nucleotide sequences were defined as clonotypes. MiTCR v1.1 was used to align clonotypes to the IMGT TRBV, TRBD and TRBJ reference segments. The analysis was restricted to V-J combinations with a frequency above 0.0001, which together covered approximately 99% of the repertoires. The TCS score was defined as F50 (clonal expansion) divided by E x V (chaos), with BLOSUM62-based TCRdist calculated between CDR3 peptides within each V-J. Welch's t-statistics and random forest reduced some 510 V-J features to 10 to 15, which were used in a naive Bayes classifier (R e1071). Sample size was not statistically predetermined, and investigators were not blinded to group allocation. According to the paper, TCR Vbeta CDR3 sequencing was carried out on 135 peripheral blood samples, which came from over 40 ophthalmopathy, approximately 78 hyperthyroidism and roughly 17 progressor patients.

Specimen: peripheral blood mononuclear cells (PBMCs), collected at new diagnosis, from a patient treated with antithyroid drugs. The clonotype was recovered from a woman younger than 35 with Graves disease. Donor details come from another sample of the same person, matched by shared clones. This chain is built from TRBV6-2 or TRBV6-3 and TRBJ2-7; 7 central nucleotides agree with TRBD2. The CDR3 region: CASSSESGTPFGQYF. The nucleotide sequence is TGTGCCAGCAGTTCCGAAAGCGGGACCCCCTTCGGTCAGTACTTC.